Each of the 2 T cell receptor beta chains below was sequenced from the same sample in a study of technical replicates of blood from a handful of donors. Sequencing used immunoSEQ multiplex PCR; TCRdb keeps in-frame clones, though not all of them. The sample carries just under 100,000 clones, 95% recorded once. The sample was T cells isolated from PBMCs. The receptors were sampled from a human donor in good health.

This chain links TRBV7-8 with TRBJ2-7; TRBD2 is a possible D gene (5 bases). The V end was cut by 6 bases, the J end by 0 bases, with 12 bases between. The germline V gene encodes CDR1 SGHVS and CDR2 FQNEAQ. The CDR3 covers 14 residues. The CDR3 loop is CASSSPADSYEQYF. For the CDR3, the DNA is TGTGCCAGCAGTAGTCCAGCGGACTCCTACGAGCAGTACTTC. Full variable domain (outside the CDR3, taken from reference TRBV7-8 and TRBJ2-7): GAGVSQSPRYKVAKRGQDVALRCDPISGHVSLFWYQQALGQGPEFLTYFQNEAQLDKSGLPSDRFFAERPEGSVSTLKIQRTQQEDSAVYLCASSSPADSYEQYFGPGTRLTVT.

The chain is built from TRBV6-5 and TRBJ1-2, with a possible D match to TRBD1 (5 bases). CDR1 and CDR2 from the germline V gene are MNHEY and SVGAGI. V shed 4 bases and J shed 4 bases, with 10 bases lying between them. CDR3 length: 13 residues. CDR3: CASSSSDSYGYTF. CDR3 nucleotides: TGTGCCAGCAGTTCCTCCGACAGCTATGGCTACACCTTC.